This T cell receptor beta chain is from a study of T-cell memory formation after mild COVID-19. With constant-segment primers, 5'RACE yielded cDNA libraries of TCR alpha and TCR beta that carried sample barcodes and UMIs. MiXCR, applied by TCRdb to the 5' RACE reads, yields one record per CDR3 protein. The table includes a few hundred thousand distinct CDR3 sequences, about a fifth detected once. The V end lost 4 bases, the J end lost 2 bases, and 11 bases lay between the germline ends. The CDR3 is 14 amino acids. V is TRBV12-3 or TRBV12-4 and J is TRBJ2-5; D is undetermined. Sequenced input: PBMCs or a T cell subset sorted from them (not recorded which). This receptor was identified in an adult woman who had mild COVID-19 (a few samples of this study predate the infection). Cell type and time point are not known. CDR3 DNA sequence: TGTGCCAGCAGTTCAAGGCTTCGGCAAGAGACCCAGTACTTC. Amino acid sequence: CASSSRLRQETQYF.